The 16 T cell receptor beta chains presented below share a single source sample, sequenced in a study of T cells in Graves' hyperthyroidism and ophthalmopathy (dated 2019 in TCRdb). The library was built by means of multiplex PCR. For sequencing, an Illumina HiSeq 2000 was employed. TCR beta CDR3 regions were amplified from RNA transcripts. The first round of RT-PCR for the TCR CDR3 was performed with the HTBI primer set and the Qiagen OneStep RT-PCR kit. TCRdb redid the processing of the public reads, applying fastp at Q25 and MiXCR, and retained in-frame beta chains. Identical CDR3 proteins give one entry, which carries the most common genes and DNA. The sample table shows about 600,000 distinct CDR3 sequences, and roughly 15% are seen once. More than 3% of the sample goes to the ten largest clones. Sample: blood. Receptor source: a woman aged 40 to 55 with Graves' ophthalmopathy.

This clonotype was detected ten times or more. V usage is TRBV6-2 or TRBV6-3 and J usage is TRBJ2-7; TRBD1 aligns across 11 bases. Trimming at V came to 0 bases and at J to 1 base, leaving 2 bases not matched to a gene. From germline, CDR1 is MNHEY and CDR2 SVGEGT. The CDR3 sequence is 16 residues long. This CDR3 reads CASSYSGQGASYEQYF. The CDR3 nucleotides read TGTGCCAGCAGTTACTCTGGACAGGGGGCTTCCTACGAGCAGTACTTC.

This clonotype has just a few counts. The chain couples TRBV12-3 or TRBV12-4 to TRBJ2-3; tentative D call: TRBD2 (6 bases). Trimming took off 2 bases at V and 6 bases at J, with 21 bases between the two ends. The CDR3 has 17 residues. CDR3: CASSLIRESLATDTQYF. For the CDR3, the DNA is TGTGCCAGCAGTTTAATCCGGGAGAGTTTGGCGACGGATACGCAGTATTTT.

This clonotype occurred many times. This sequence joins TRBV5-1 and TRBJ1-1; D remains unclear. V lost 0 bases to trimming and J lost 6 bases, with 9 bases between them. The length of the CDR3 is 13 residues. CDR1 is SGHRS and CDR2 is YFSETQ in the germline V gene. The CDR3 is CASSLEGTAEAFF. Written as DNA, the CDR3 is TGCGCCAGCAGCTTGGAAGGTACGGCTGAAGCTTTCTTT. Combining the CDR3 with reference TRBV5-1 and TRBJ1-1 gives the whole variable domain KAGVTQTPRYLIKTRGQQVTLSCSPISGHRSVSWYQQTPGQGLQFLFEYFSETQRNKGNFPGRFSGRQFSNSRSEMNVSTLELGDSALYLCASSLEGTAEAFFGQGTRLTVV.

This chain joins TRBV20-1 and TRBJ1-1, with D perhaps matching TRBD1 (6 bases). The length of the CDR3 is 13 residues. The V gene lost 8 bases and the J gene lost 1 base, with 14 bases spanning the gap. Looked up from germline, CDR1 is DFQATT and CDR2 is SNEGSKA (reference sequence). CDR3 in DNA: TGCAGTCCTAAGGGGGGGAGGAACACTGAAGCTTTCTTT. Translating gives CSPKGGRNTEAFF.

In nucleotides, the CDR3 is TGTGCCAGTAGTATCCACACCTCGTCAAATCAGCCCCAGCATTTT. Its protein is CASSIHTSSNQPQHF. The V call is TRBV19, the J call TRBJ1-5; D is unresolved. Trimming pared 3 bases from V and 4 bases from J, leaving 13 bases between. Germline V gives CDR1 LNHDA, CDR2 SQIVND (reference sequence). This CDR3 spans 15 amino acids.

This clonotype was seen once. The chain couples TRBV2 to TRBJ2-1, with 13 bases that match TRBD2. V shed 1 base and J 7 bases; nucleotides not matched to a gene: 4. Germline CDR1 reads SNHLY; CDR2 reads FYNNEI. CDR3 size: 16 residues. In nucleotides, the CDR3 is TGTGCCAGCAGTGAAGGACTAGCGGGGGGACTAAATGAGCAGTTCTTC. Amino acids: CASSEGLAGGLNEQFF.

This clonotype was recorded a few times. The chain employs TRBV29-1 and TRBJ2-7, with D perhaps matching TRBD1 or TRBD2 (8 bases each). In germline, CDR1 is SQVTM, CDR2 ANQGSEA. V lost 4 bases, J lost 2 bases, and 24 bases lay in between. The CDR3 runs to 17 residues. In nucleotides, the CDR3 is TGCAGCGTTGTTTCACAGGGGGTAGCGGGGAGACCCTACGAGCAGTACTTC. Its translation is CSVVSQGVAGRPYEQYF.

This clonotype came up many times. The V gene is TRBV12-3 or TRBV12-4, the J gene TRBJ2-7; 11 bases match TRBD1. The trim removed 5 bases at V and 6 bases at J, leaving 9 bases unmatched. The CDR3 is 15 residues long. The CDR3 DNA is TGTGCCAGCAGTCCCCCCGGGACAGGGGGGCCCGAGCAGTACTTC. Amino acid sequence: CASSPPGTGGPEQYF.

J is TRBJ2-6 and V is TRBV4-1, with D hard to call. V was trimmed by 1 base and J by 0 bases, leaving 7 bases between them. Germline V lookup: CDR1 MGHRA, CDR2 YSYEKL. The CDR3 runs to 16 residues. The CDR3, as DNA: TGCGCCAGCAGCCAAGCTCAGAACTCTGGGGCCAACGTCCTGACTTTC. Translating gives CASSQAQNSGANVLTF.

Many counts were recorded for this clonotype. CDR3: CASSQGQHEQYF. The CDR3 DNA is TGCGCCAGCAGCCAAGGACAGCACGAGCAGTACTTC. The V gene is TRBV5-1, the J gene TRBJ2-7; perhaps TRBD1 as D (6 bases). V was shortened by 4 bases and J by 5 bases, with 10 bases between the two germline ends. This CDR3 comprises 12 residues. Per the germline V gene, CDR1 is SGHRS and CDR2 is YFSETQ.

This clonotype was seen at least ten times. This chain joins TRBV3-1 and TRBJ1-2, with TRBD1 matching 8 bases. Germline V gene lookup returns CDR1 LGHDT and CDR2 YNNKEL (reference sequence). V gave up 5 bases and J gave up 2 bases; unmatched junction bases: 4. CDR3 length: 14 residues. Written as DNA, the CDR3 is TGTGCCAGCAGCTCTGGACAGGGAAACTATGGCTACACCTTC. It encodes CASSSGQGNYGYTF.

In its sample, this clonotype was seen many times. The chain is built from TRBV6-6 and TRBJ2-3; weak D call: TRBD1 (5 bases). CDR1 and CDR2 from the germline V gene are MNHNY and SVGAGI (reference sequence). The CDR3 is 14 residues long. Trimming stripped 0 bases from V and 6 bases from J, with 10 bases between. In nucleotides, the CDR3 is TGTGCCAGCAGTTACTCACGCTCAGGGGATACGCAGTATTTT. It encodes CASSYSRSGDTQYF.

The J gene is TRBJ2-3, the V gene TRBV20-1; TRBD2 agrees at 14 bases. The CDR3 extends over 22 amino acids. V trimming: 4 bases; J trimming: 5 bases; junction bases outside the gene matches: 26. Germline assignment: CDR1 DFQATT and CDR2 SNEGSKA (reference sequence). The CDR3 coding sequence is TGCAGTGCTATCGGGGGCCCGACGAAGACTAGCGGGGGGGCCTTATTGAAAGATACGCAGTATTTT. Translating gives CSAIGGPTKTSGGALLKDTQYF.

The chain carries TRBV10-3 and TRBJ2-1; TRBD1 or TRBD2 may be the D gene (5 bases each). Germline V CDR1 and CDR2: ENHRY, SYGVKD. The V gene lost 4 bases and the J gene lost 8 bases, with 12 bases spanning the gap. The CDR3 is 13 amino acids. The CDR3 is CAISARESDEQFF. CDR3 sequence (DNA): TGTGCCATCAGTGCCAGGGAGAGCGATGAGCAGTTCTTC.

This clonotype was counted a few times. The chain has TRBV10-1 and TRBJ2-3, with D possibly TRBD2 on 5 matching bases. Looked up from germline, CDR1 is WNHNN and CDR2 is SYGVQD (reference sequence). The CDR3 spans 14 residues. Deletions cut 8 bases from V and 7 bases from J, with 19 bases between. CDR3 sequence: CASVIVAPVNTQYF. Written as DNA, the CDR3 is TGCGCCAGCGTTATCGTAGCGCCCGTAAATACGCAGTATTTT.

This clonotype was counted a few times. This may arise from a read error, as a much more abundant clone is one base away. The V call is TRBV20-1, the J call TRBJ2-7; no firm D call. CDR1 is DFQATT and CDR2 is SNEGSKA in the germline V gene (reference sequence). The CDR3 runs 11 residues. In DNA, the CDR3 is TGCGGTGCTAGAGAGACCTACGAGCAGTACTTC. It encodes CGARETYEQYF.